The rows below give T cell receptor beta chains drawn from one sample of a study of early T cells in non-severe SARS-CoV-2 infection. TCRdb passed the 5' RACE reads through MiXCR, listing each CDR3 protein once. This sample yields about 64,000 distinct CDR3 sequences, of which 20% to 25% are seen a single time; about 17% belongs to the top ten. This specimen was whole blood, taken at baseline. All receptors come from an adult who was a healthcare worker with PCR-confirmed SARS-CoV-2 infection or an uninfected control (not recorded which). Each CDR3 is given with its conserved first and last residue. Each record gives: V gene, J gene, D gene, clone size, CDR3 protein, CDR3 DNA. D genes are given only for firm matches. Part of the rows lack a size; the others show once, few, many or a class for expanded clones.

TRBV2	TRBJ2-2	TRBD1	NA	CASGQGNTGELFF	TGTGCCAGCGGACAGGGGAACACCGGGGAGCTGTTTTTT
TRBV20-1	TRBJ1-2	NA	NA	CSASQGQSYGYTF	TGCAGTGCTAGCCAAGGACAGTCCTATGGCTACACCTTC
TRBV18	TRBJ1-3	NA	NA	CASSPGMRPSGNTIYF	TGTGCCAGCTCACCAGGGATGCGCCCTTCTGGAAACACCATATATTTT
TRBV11-2	TRBJ2-7	NA	few	CASSLAGTYEQYF	TGTGCCAGCAGCTTAGCGGGCACCTACGAGCAGTACTTC
TRBV6-6	TRBJ2-2	NA	few	CASSYSPGLFGELFF	TGTGCCAGCAGTTATTCCCCCGGACTCTTCGGGGAGCTGTTTTTT
TRBV2	TRBJ1-6	NA	NA	CASSWGTASYNSPLHF	TGTGCCAGCAGTTGGGGAACGGCATCTTATAATTCACCCCTCCACTTT
TRBV12-3/TRBV12-4	TRBJ1-1	NA	NA	CASSRRQGKAFF	TGTGCCAGCAGTAGGAGGCAGGGAAAAGCTTTCTTT
TRBV25-1	TRBJ1-3	NA	few	CASRWGNSGNTIYF	TGTGCCAGCCGGTGGGGTAATTCTGGAAACACCATATATTTT
TRBV19	TRBJ1-4	NA	NA	CASSPNREKLFF	TGTGCCAGTAGCCCCAATCGGGAAAAACTGTTTTTT
TRBV29-1	TRBJ1-2	NA	few	CSVGAGPFYGYTF	TGCAGCGTTGGAGCCGGGCCCTTCTATGGCTACACCTTC
TRBV20-1	TRBJ1-5	NA	few	CSATGDYSNQPQHF	TGCAGTGCTACCGGGGACTATAGCAATCAGCCCCAGCATTTT
TRBV7-8	TRBJ2-7	TRBD1	NA	CASSYNSLDRGLSYEQYF	TGTGCCAGCAGCTACAACTCTTTGGACAGGGGCCTCTCCTACGAGCAGTACTTC
TRBV20-1	TRBJ2-2	TRBD2	NA	CSAPIAGRTGELFF	TGCAGTGCCCCTATAGCGGGGCGCACCGGGGAGCTGTTTTTT
TRBV4-1	TRBJ1-2	NA	NA	CASSQPTRQVYGYTF	TGCGCCAGCAGCCAGCCCACCCGACAGGTCTATGGCTACACCTTC
TRBV10-3	TRBJ1-4	NA	many	CAISAQQGRDRKLFF	TGTGCCATCAGTGCCCAACAGGGAAGGGATAGAAAACTGTTTTTT
TRBV7-8	TRBJ2-1	NA	NA	CASSSKRISSYNEQFF	TGTGCCAGCAGCTCCAAGAGGATTAGCTCCTACAATGAGCAGTTCTTC
TRBV12-3/TRBV12-4	TRBJ1-2	NA	NA	CASSAGYGYTF	TGTGCCAGCAGTGCAGGATATGGCTACACCTTC
TRBV20-1	TRBJ2-3	NA	once	CSARLTAGYTDTQYF	TGCAGTGCTCGACTGACAGCCGGATACACAGATACGCAGTATTTT
TRBV12-3/TRBV12-4	TRBJ1-5	TRBD1	NA	CASSRDSLKPQHF	TGTGCCAGCAGTAGGGACAGCCTTAAGCCCCAGCATTTT
TRBV5-1	TRBJ2-5	NA	few	CASSPRSSEETQYF	TGCGCCAGCAGCCCGAGATCCTCAGAAGAGACCCAGTACTTC
TRBV4-1	TRBJ1-4	NA	few	CASSQESDRHNEKLFF	TGCGCCAGCAGCCAAGAGTCCGACAGACATAATGAAAAACTGTTTTTT
TRBV29-1	TRBJ1-1	TRBD1	few	CSGETGASTEAFF	TGCAGCGGGGAGACAGGGGCCTCTACTGAAGCTTTCTTT
TRBV7-9	TRBJ1-2	TRBD1	NA	CASSLGTGVGYTF	TGTGCCAGCAGCTTAGGGACAGGGGTTGGCTACACCTTC
TRBV6-5	TRBJ2-7	TRBD1	few	CASTNRGSYEQYF	TGTGCCAGCACAAACAGGGGATCCTACGAGCAGTACTTC
TRBV11-1	TRBJ2-1	NA	many	CASSPGGPYNEQFF	TGTGCCAGCAGCCCGGGGGGCCCCTACAATGAGCAGTTCTTC
TRBV18	TRBJ2-1	NA	many	CASSPSLRALNEQFF	TGTGCCAGCTCACCTTCCCTACGGGCCCTCAATGAGCAGTTCTTC
TRBV18	TRBJ1-1	NA	NA	CASSQQENYEAFF	TGTGCCAGCTCACAACAGGAAAATTATGAAGCTTTCTTT
TRBV12-3/TRBV12-4	TRBJ2-1	TRBD1	few	CASSGGDRGPWGEQFF	TGTGCCAGCAGTGGAGGGGACAGGGGTCCCTGGGGTGAGCAGTTCTTC
TRBV5-1	TRBJ2-7	NA	NA	CASQGSGQYF	TGCGCCAGCCAGGGGAGTGGGCAGTACTTC
TRBV7-9	TRBJ1-3	NA	once	CASSQAGSSGNTIYF	TGTGCCAGCAGCCAGGCAGGGTCCTCTGGAAACACCATATATTTT
TRBV3-1	TRBJ1-6	NA	NA	CASSQSTSSYNSPLHF	TGTGCCAGCAGCCAATCAACGAGCTCCTATAATTCACCCCTCCACTTT
TRBV27	TRBJ2-7	TRBD1	medium-sized	CASSSTGAGEQYF	TGTGCCAGCAGCTCTACAGGGGCTGGCGAGCAGTACTTC
TRBV7-9	TRBJ2-7	NA	NA	CASSWTDRDEQYF	TGTGCCAGCAGCTGGACGGACAGAGATGAGCAGTACTTC
TRBV20-1	TRBJ2-5	TRBD2	many	CSARGLAQETQYF	TGCAGTGCAAGAGGACTAGCACAAGAGACCCAGTACTTC
TRBV30	TRBJ1-1	NA	NA	CAWSVLNEAFF	TGTGCCTGGAGTGTACTTAACGAAGCTTTCTTT
TRBV20-1	TRBJ1-6	NA	NA	CSALPDGQNSPLHF	TGCAGTGCCCTACCGGACGGGCAAAATTCACCCCTCCACTTT
TRBV30	TRBJ2-2	TRBD1	NA	CAWSFLGQGLSELFF	TGTGCCTGGAGCTTCCTAGGACAGGGTCTTTCGGAGCTGTTTTTT
TRBV5-5	TRBJ2-3	NA	few	CASSLIGRDTQYF	TGTGCCAGCAGCTTAATAGGGAGAGATACGCAGTATTTT
TRBV6-2/TRBV6-3	TRBJ1-4	NA	NA	CASSYTGSGRQKLFF	TGTGCCAGCAGTTACACCGGCAGTGGACGGCAAAAACTGTTTTTT
TRBV7-6	TRBJ2-2	TRBD2	few	CASSSSGTSGELFF	TGTGCCAGCAGCTCTTCCGGGACTAGCGGGGAGCTGTTTTTT
TRBV6-6	TRBJ2-5	NA	NA	CASSYSNGGETQYF	TGTGCCAGCAGTTACTCGAACGGCGGGGAGACCCAGTACTTC
TRBV20-1	TRBJ2-1	TRBD1	NA	CSALRDSYNEQFF	TGCAGTGCTCTCCGGGACAGCTACAATGAGCAGTTCTTC
TRBV9	TRBJ2-2	TRBD2	NA	CASSVAQLGLGGELFF	TGTGCCAGCAGCGTAGCTCAGCTAGGACTAGGCGGGGAGCTGTTTTTT
TRBV29-1	TRBJ1-4	NA	few	CSVEYRREDEKLFF	TGCAGCGTTGAATACCGCCGAGAGGATGAAAAACTGTTTTTT
TRBV7-6	TRBJ2-1	TRBD1	few	CASSLDRGGHNEQFF	TGTGCCAGCAGCTTGGACAGGGGCGGACACAATGAGCAGTTCTTC
TRBV2	TRBJ1-4	NA	NA	CASRETASEKLFF	TGTGCCAGCAGGGAGACGGCCAGCGAAAAACTGTTTTTT
TRBV19	TRBJ1-5	NA	few	CASSITDSNQPQHF	TGTGCCAGTAGTATCACGGATAGCAATCAGCCCCAGCATTTT
TRBV5-1	TRBJ2-1	NA	few	CASSLGAGISYNEQFF	TGCGCCAGCAGCTTGGGGGCAGGGATCTCCTACAATGAGCAGTTCTTC